This TCR beta chain was recorded in a study of CXCR3-negative and CXCR3-positive naive CD8 T cells (dated by TCRdb to the late 2010s). At the level of the whole study: Roughly 140 million TRB reads were obtained in total, roughly 1.5 +/- 0.3 million reads per library. For the TRBV-TRBJ cluster analysis, the naive subsets came from roughly 5 donors, while the memory cells came from 3 donors. Diversity and physicochemical repertoire analyses covered some eleven donors pooled from two independent experiments. Findings and caveats that apply to the study as a whole: Because CXCR3 expression was partially decreased after cryopreservation, freshly isolated PBMCs were used for most assays. Compared with CXCR3-negative naive cells, CXCR3-positive naive cells had TRB CDR3s with higher hydrophobicity (lower Kidera factor 4), lower energy, and higher strength and volume indices. Comparably high repertoire diversity was found in both naive subsets, whereas much lower repertoire diversity was found in memory CD8+ T cells. Because surface CD5, which has been linked to self-reactivity in mice, was comparable between naive subsets, TCR interaction strength was also inferred from TRB CDR3 physicochemical properties. TRBV-TRBJ usage was similar between naive CXCR3-negative and CXCR3-positive cells from the same donor, while memory cells showed distinct patterns.

About this clonotype: Its recognized antigen is unknown.

Each CD8+ T cell subset was flow-sorted in triplicate, and a few hundred thousand cells per subset were placed directly into RLT lysis buffer. Naive CD8+ T cells were defined stringently as CD45RO-CCR7+CD27+CD95- to exclude memory contaminants. Standard density gradient centrifugation was used to isolate peripheral blood mononuclear cells from buffy coats. A FACSAria III was used to flow-sort naive CD8+ T cells into CXCR3-negative and CXCR3-positive populations. Total RNA was extracted from sorted cells with an RNeasy Mini Kit. The data were produced on a NextSeq 550. The Human TCR Profiling Kit (MiLaboratory) was used to prepare UMI-labeled 5' RACE TRB cDNA libraries. cDNA synthesis used the entire amount of extracted RNA, and PCR amplification then used the entire amount of cDNA produced. Libraries were prepared in parallel with an identical number of PCR cycles. In the original analysis: About 53,000 +/- 9,400 unique UMI-labeled TRB cDNA molecules per library were extracted with MIGEC and MiXCR, with at least two reads per UMI required. Each library averaged around 42,000 +/- 9,900 functional in-frame TRB CDR3 nucleotide clonotypes without stop codons. After downsampling to 5000 UMI-labeled TRB molecules per sample, diversity metrics, including normalized Shannon-Wiener and Chao1, were computed in VDJtools. VDJtools computed clonotype-size-weighted physicochemical properties of the central five CDR3 residues: interaction energy, strength, volume and Kidera factor 4. Based on TCRdb reprocessing of the reads, there is one entry per CDR3 protein sequence, and DNA is missing. Here the V and J calls rest on TCRdb's processing, not on the authors' analysis. For this sample, the table gives 9,100 or so distinct CDR3 sequences. Together, the top ten hold more than 2% of the sample.

From cysteine to phenylalanine, the CDR3 is 16 amino acids long. No DNA sequence was recorded. CDR1 ENHRY and CDR2 SYGVKD were looked up in the germline V gene. The source of this sequence is a human donor in good health. Some clones in this sample may be carry-over from other donors' samples. The chain joins TRBV10-3 to TRBJ2-3; with no DNA, the TCRdb D assignment of TRBD1 cannot be verified. Sequencing input: naive CXCR3- CD8+ T cells from blood. The intended sense of this specimen's cell subset or site label: CD45RO-CCR7+CD27+CD95- naive CD8+ T cells lacking CXCR3 (TNR3-). The CDR3 here reads CAISEIGQESTDTQYF.